Given below is one T cell receptor (beta chain) in context. Its antigen is not known. V gave up 6 bases and J gave up 4 bases, with 12 bases separating them. The CDR3 has 13 residues. CDR1 MDHEN and CDR2 SYDVKM come from the germline V gene. Sequencing used immunoSEQ multiplex PCR; TCRdb keeps in-frame clones, though not all of them. The table shows over 120,000 clones, with around 90% occurring only once. The data were obtained in a study of T cell responses to AZD1222 COVID-19 vaccine. Study-wide context: Second-dose timings of about 4 or about 12 weeks were pooled. Study-wide findings and caveats: CD4 TCRs covered the whole spike, strongest at regions 160-218 and 743-854.

The rearrangement links TRBV28 to TRBJ1-2; D unclear. The sequence was obtained from an adult in good health. This specimen consisted of peripheral blood, obtained on day 0 of AZD1222 vaccination. The CDR3 nucleotides are TGTGCCAGCAGCGGCGCAGCCGGCTATGGCTACACCTTC. Translated: CASSGAAGYGYTF.